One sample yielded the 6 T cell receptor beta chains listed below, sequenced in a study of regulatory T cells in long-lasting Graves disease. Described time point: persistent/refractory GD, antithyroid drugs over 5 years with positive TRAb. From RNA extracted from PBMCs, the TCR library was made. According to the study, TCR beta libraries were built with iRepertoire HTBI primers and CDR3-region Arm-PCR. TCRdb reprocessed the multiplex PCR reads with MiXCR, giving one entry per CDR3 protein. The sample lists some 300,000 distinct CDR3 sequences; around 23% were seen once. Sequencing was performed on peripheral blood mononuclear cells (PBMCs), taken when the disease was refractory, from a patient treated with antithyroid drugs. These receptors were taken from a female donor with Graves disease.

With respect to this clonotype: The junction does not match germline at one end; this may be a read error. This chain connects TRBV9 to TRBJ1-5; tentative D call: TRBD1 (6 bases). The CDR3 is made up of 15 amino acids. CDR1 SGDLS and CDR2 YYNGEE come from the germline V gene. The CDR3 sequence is CASSPGGAINQPRHF. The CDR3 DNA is TGTGCCAGCAGCCCTGGGGGGGCGATCAATCAGCCCCGGCATTTT.

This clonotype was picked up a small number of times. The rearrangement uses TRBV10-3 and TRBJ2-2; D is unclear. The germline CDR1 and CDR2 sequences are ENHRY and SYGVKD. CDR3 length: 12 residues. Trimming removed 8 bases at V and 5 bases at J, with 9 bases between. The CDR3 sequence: CAILTLTGELFF. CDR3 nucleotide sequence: TGTGCCATCTTGACTCTGACCGGGGAGCTGTTTTTT.

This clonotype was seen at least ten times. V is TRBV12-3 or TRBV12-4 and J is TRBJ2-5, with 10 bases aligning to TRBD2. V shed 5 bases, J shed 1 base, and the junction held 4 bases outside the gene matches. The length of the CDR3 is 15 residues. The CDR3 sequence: CASSPGLAVQETQYF. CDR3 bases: TGTGCCAGCAGTCCCGGACTAGCGGTCCAAGAGACCCAGTACTTC.

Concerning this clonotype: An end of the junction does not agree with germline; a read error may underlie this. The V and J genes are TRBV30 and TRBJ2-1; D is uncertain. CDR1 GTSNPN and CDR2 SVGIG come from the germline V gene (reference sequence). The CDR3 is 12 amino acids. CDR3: CAWSVGSRVLVF. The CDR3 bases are TGTGCCTGGAGTGTCGGTAGCCGGGTGCTGGTCTTC.

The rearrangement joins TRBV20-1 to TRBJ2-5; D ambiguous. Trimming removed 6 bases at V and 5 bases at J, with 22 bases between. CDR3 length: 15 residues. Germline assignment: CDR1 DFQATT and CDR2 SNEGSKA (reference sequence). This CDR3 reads CSAPDGRRVGETQYF. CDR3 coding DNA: TGCAGTGCCCCTGACGGACGAAGGGTAGGGGAGACCCAGTACTTC.

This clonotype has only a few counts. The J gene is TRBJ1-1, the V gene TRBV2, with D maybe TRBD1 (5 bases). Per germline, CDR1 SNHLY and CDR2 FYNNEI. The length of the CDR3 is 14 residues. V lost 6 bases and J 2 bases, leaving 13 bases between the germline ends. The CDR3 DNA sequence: TGTGCCAGCAGGGCACCTACAGGAAACACTGAAGCTTTCTTT. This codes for CASRAPTGNTEAFF.